This record looks at one T cell receptor (beta chain) sequence and its context. As yet, its antigen is unknown. This sample was taken from a study of OX40 agonist ivuxolimab in advanced cancers. General study results and limits: In general, CD8+ T cells held more expanded clones than CD4+ did, on average. The study observed clonal expansion of CD4+ and CD8+ blood T cells by week 6 at 0.1 to 3.0 mg/kg. Among the least clonally expanded were partial responders at 0.1-3.0 mg/kg.

Blood was sampled at baseline, cycle 4 day 1, and cycle 7 day 1. The germline V gene has CDR1 LNHDA and CDR2 SQIVND (reference sequence). V shed 6 bases and J shed 3 bases, with 2 bases lying between them. The CDR3 totals 11 residues. TCRdb keeps only in-frame clones here, not all; method: immunoSEQ multiplex PCR. The sample consists of about 68,000 clones, roughly 84% of them appearing once. The TCR was taken from an adult with an advanced solid tumor such as melanoma, head and neck, liver or kidney cancer. The sequencing used CD4+ or CD8+ T cells sorted from blood, collected in a trial of the OX40 agonist ivuxolimab. The chain has TRBV19 and TRBJ2-2; D unresolved. CDR3 in amino acids: CASRYTGELFF. The CDR3 bases are TGTGCCAGTAGGTACACCGGGGAGCTGTTTTTT.